One sample yielded the 9 T cell receptor beta chains listed below, sequenced in a study of beta chain features in type 1 diabetes. cDNA synthesis used the whole RNA isolate, giving expressed TCRB sequences. TCRdb's table, derived via immunoSEQ multiplex PCR, lists solely in-frame clones and lacks some. The sample holds 900,000 or so clones; about a sixth are singletons and the top ten take about 0.02%. The sample was naive CD4+ T cells from blood. These receptors were collected from a young woman in good health.

This clone was seen a few times. The chain has TRBV10-3 and TRBJ2-5; 8 bases align to TRBD1. CDR1 is ENHRY and CDR2 is SYGVKD in the germline V gene. V lost 10 bases, J lost 1 base, and 5 bases stayed unmatched. CDR3 length equals 13 residues. The CDR3 sequence is CATRTGFQETQYF. The CDR3 nucleotides are TGTGCCACTAGGACAGGGTTCCAAGAGACCCAGTACTTC.

A remark on this clone: The same CDR3 also results from other DNA sequences found in this sample. This chain connects TRBV28 to TRBJ2-7, with TRBD2 as a possible D gene (6 bases). Germline assignment: CDR1 MDHEN and CDR2 SYDVKM. This CDR3 is built from 12 residues. V gave up 8 bases and J gave up 1 base, with 9 bases separating them. In nucleotides, the CDR3 is TGTGCCAGCGGCGGGGTTTCCTACGAGCAGTACTTC. It translates to CASGGVSYEQYF.

This clone was seen only a few times. The chain has TRBV9 and TRBJ2-1; D is perhaps TRBD1 or TRBD2 (5 bases each). CDR3 size: 15 residues. Trimming pared 5 bases from V and 0 bases from J, leaving 12 bases between. Germline lookup yields CDR1 SGDLS and CDR2 YYNGEE. CDR3 nucleotide sequence: TGTGCCAGCAGTCTAGAGGGGAGCTCCTACAATGAGCAGTTCTTC. Translated: CASSLEGSSYNEQFF.

This clone was recorded a few times. CDR3 in amino acids: CASSQVGNQPQHF. For the CDR3, the DNA is TGCGCCAGCAGCCAAGTGGGGAATCAGCCCCAGCATTTT. The chain is built from TRBV4-3 and TRBJ1-5; D not resolved. The CDR3 is made up of 13 amino acids. Germline CDR1 reads LGHNA; CDR2 reads YSLEER. The V end was cut by 1 base, the J end by 4 bases, with 5 bases between.

This clone was observed a handful of times. V is TRBV5-4 and J is TRBJ1-5; unclear D gene. V was pared by 3 bases and J by 5 bases, with 9 bases between. Germline V CDR1 and CDR2: SGHNT, YYREEE (reference sequence). The CDR3 has 13 amino acids. CDR3 coding DNA: TGTGCCAGCAGCTCGGACTTCGATCAGCCCCAGCATTTT. Translated: CASSSDFDQPQHF.

V usage is TRBV19 and J usage is TRBJ1-5, with 9 nucleotides matching TRBD1. Germline V lookup: CDR1 LNHDA, CDR2 SQIVND (reference sequence). Trimming took 5 bases from V and 5 from J; bases not matched to a gene: 7. The CDR3 spans 15 residues. Here the CDR3 reads CASSRTGGVDQPQHF. The DNA for the CDR3 is TGTGCCAGTAGTCGAACAGGGGGCGTCGATCAGCCCCAGCATTTT. The full variable domain, completed using reference TRBV19 and TRBJ1-5, is DGGITQSPKYLFRKEGQNVTLSCEQNLNHDAMYWYRQDPGQGLRLIYYSQIVNDFQKGDIAEGYSVSREKKESFPLTVTSAQKNPTAFYLCASSRTGGVDQPQHFGDGTRLSIL.

The V and J genes are TRBV7-2 and TRBJ1-5, with 7 bases fitting TRBD1. This CDR3 spans 15 amino acids. Germline V lookup: CDR1 SGHTA, CDR2 FQGNSA. V lost 5 bases and J lost 2; bases outside the gene matches: 6. Here the CDR3 reads CASSQQGLGNQPQHF. The CDR3 DNA follows: TGTGCCAGCAGCCAACAGGGGTTGGGCAATCAGCCCCAGCATTTT.

This clone was counted between two and nine times. At the DNA level, this CDR3 is encoded by other sequences in the same sample as well. The chain uses TRBV28 and TRBJ2-5; 12 bases match TRBD2. Germline trimming cut 6 bases from V and 5 bases from J; bases unmatched to any gene: 7. Germline assignment: CDR1 MDHEN and CDR2 SYDVKM. The CDR3 extends over 15 amino acids. The CDR3, as DNA: TGTGCCAGCAGCCTAGCGGGAGGGCCTCGGGAGACCCAGTACTTC. It translates to CASSLAGGPRETQYF.

The V and J genes are TRBV6-1 and TRBJ2-7; D may match TRBD1 or TRBD2 (5 bases each). Trimming stripped 4 bases from V and 6 bases from J, with 16 bases between. Germline CDR1 is MNHNS and CDR2 is SASEGT. The CDR3 spans 14 residues. This CDR3 is CASSGQQTRGEQYF. The DNA of the CDR3 is TGTGCCAGCAGTGGACAGCAGACCCGGGGCGAGCAGTACTTC.